This T cell receptor beta chain comes out of a study of EBV T-cell therapy then PD-1 blockade in nasopharyngeal carcinoma. Treatment meaning: AdE1-LMPpoly-expanded autologous EBV-specific T-cell therapy followed by anti-PD-1 nivolumab. Trimming left V 1 base short and J 2 bases short, with 8 bases between. This CDR3 contains 14 residues. Germline V lookup: CDR1 MGHRA, CDR2 YSYEKL. As to this clone: Its antigen is still unknown.

The protocol was immunoSEQ multiplex PCR, while the TCRdb copy is restricted to in-frame clones and leaves out a portion. Of approximately 23,000 clones listed, 82% are singletons. Here the sequenced sample was CD8+ T cells from blood, taken at day -245 from a patient whose treatment included autologous EBV-specific T cells and nivolumab. The rearrangement joins TRBV4-1 to TRBJ1-2; tentatively, D is TRBD1 (5 bases). This receptor was identified in a man aged 40-49 years with nasopharyngeal carcinoma. CDR3 in amino acids: CASSQGGSNYGYTF. As DNA, the CDR3 is TGCGCCAGCAGCCAAGGGGGCAGCAACTATGGCTACACCTTC.